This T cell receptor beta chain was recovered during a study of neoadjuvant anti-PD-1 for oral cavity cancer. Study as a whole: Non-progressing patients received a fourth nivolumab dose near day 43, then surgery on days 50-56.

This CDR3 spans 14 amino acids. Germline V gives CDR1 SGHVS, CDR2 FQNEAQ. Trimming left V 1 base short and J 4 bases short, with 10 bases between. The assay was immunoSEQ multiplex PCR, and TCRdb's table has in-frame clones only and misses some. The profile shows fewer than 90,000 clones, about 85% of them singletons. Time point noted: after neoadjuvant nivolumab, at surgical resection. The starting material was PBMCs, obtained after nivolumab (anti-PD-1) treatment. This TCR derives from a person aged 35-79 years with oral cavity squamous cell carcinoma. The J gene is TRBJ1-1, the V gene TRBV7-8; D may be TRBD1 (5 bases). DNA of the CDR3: TGTGCCAGCAGCTTAGGGGCAGGGAGCACTGAAGCTTTCTTT. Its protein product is CASSLGAGSTEAFF. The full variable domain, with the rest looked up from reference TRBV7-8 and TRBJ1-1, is GAGVSQSPRYKVAKRGQDVALRCDPISGHVSLFWYQQALGQGPEFLTYFQNEAQLDKSGLPSDRFFAERPEGSVSTLKIQRTQQEDSAVYLCASSLGAGSTEAFFGQGTRLTVV.